This is a list of T cell receptor beta chains from one sample in a study of siplizumab effects on memory and regulatory T cells. Only in-frame clones appear in the TCRdb table, and some are missing; sequencing was by immunoSEQ multiplex PCR. In the table there are around 100,000 clones, over 85% of which are singletons. Sequenced sample: non-Treg CD4+ T cells sorted from blood. The receptor source for this set is a human donor in good health. Both conserved end residues are trimmed from each CDR3. The D gene is left open where the match is weak.

TRBV4-1	TRBJ1-2	TRBD1	ASSQPGGSNYGYT
TRBV7-3	TRBJ1-6	NA	ASSLTSDGNSPLH
TRBV5-1	TRBJ2-5	NA	ASSLRGGLQETQY
TRBV2	TRBJ2-5	TRBD2	ASSEVAGGGQETQY
TRBV14	TRBJ2-7	NA	ASSALVNTYEQY
TRBV9	TRBJ2-1	NA	ASSPGQIPYNEQF
TRBV10-3	TRBJ2-2	TRBD2	AIRIGAVGGTNTGELF
TRBV11-1	TRBJ1-1	NA	ASSLVPGSGTEAF
TRBV10-1	TRBJ2-3	TRBD1	ASSETGGLDTQY
TRBV11-3	TRBJ2-1	TRBD1	ASSSRGTGYDNEQF
TRBV18	TRBJ1-2	NA	ASSPPPAVNNYGYT
TRBV30	TRBJ1-1	TRBD1	AWSGGQGEETEAF
TRBV4-1	TRBJ1-4	NA	ASSQEGHDTTNEKLF
TRBV4-1	TRBJ1-4	NA	ASSQGGWTNEKLF
TRBV18	TRBJ2-7	TRBD1	ASSPPGQGPYEQY
TRBV11-2	TRBJ2-3	TRBD2	ASSPLAGGRTDTQY
TRBV7-9	TRBJ2-5	NA	ASSWLQVLQGPQETQY
TRBV6-1	TRBJ1-2	TRBD1	ASSDWDRGGYGYT
TRBV7-3	TRBJ2-3	NA	ASSLIRRLRTDTQY
TRBV30	TRBJ2-6	NA	AWSEGVSGANVLT
TRBV7-2	TRBJ2-3	TRBD2	ASSLAASGSTDTQY
TRBV6-6	TRBJ1-1	NA	ASSQSTEAF
TRBV6-5	TRBJ1-2	NA	ASSTPGNYGYT
TRBV5-4	TRBJ1-1	NA	ASSSIRGGTEAF
TRBV30	TRBJ1-2	NA	AWRALERAKGYGYT
TRBV5-1	TRBJ2-3	TRBD2	ASSLGSSGNTDTQY
TRBV25-1	TRBJ1-1	NA	ASSVKENTEAF